The 17 T cell receptor beta chains reported below all come from one sample, sequenced in a study of blood T cell repertoires in COVID-19. Method: immunoSEQ multiplex PCR; TCRdb's copy keeps in-frame clones and lacks some. Of under 130,000 clones listed, over 70% are singletons. Sequencing was carried out using peripheral blood. The receptors derive from a human donor in a cohort sampled during active or convalescent COVID-19.

Remarks on this clone: Other nucleotide sequences from this sample produce the same CDR3. The chain is built from TRBV24-1 and TRBJ2-5, with D tentatively TRBD2 (5 bases). The V and J ends lost 2 bases and 0 bases respectively, with 6 bases between them. Germline V gene data show CDR1 as KGHDR and CDR2 as SFDVKD. The CDR3 totals 14 residues. The CDR3 nucleotides are TGTGCCACCAGTGATTCGGGATACCAAGAGACCCAGTACTTC. Residues: CATSDSGYQETQYF.

V and J are TRBV7-2 and TRBJ1-5; D ambiguous. CDR3 length: 13 residues. The V end lost 2 bases, the J end lost 4 bases, and 6 bases lay between the germline ends. The V gene's germline CDR1 is SGHTA and CDR2 FQGNSA. As DNA, the CDR3 is TGTGCCAGCAGCTTAAACAGTAATCAGCCCCAGCATTTT. It is translated as CASSLNSNQPQHF.

This clone was seen once. The V and J genes are TRBV4-1 and TRBJ2-5; tentative D call: TRBD2 (5 bases). V was trimmed by 1 base and J by 4 bases, leaving 10 bases between them. Per the germline V gene, CDR1 is MGHRA and CDR2 is YSYEKL. The CDR3 is 14 amino acids. The CDR3 nucleotides read TGCGCCAGCAGCCAAGGTGGTAGCGTAGAGACCCAGTACTTC. The encoded protein is CASSQGGSVETQYF.

The rearrangement uses TRBV7-8 and TRBJ2-1; possibly TRBD2 for D (5 bases). Germline V lookup: CDR1 SGHVS, CDR2 FQNEAQ. V lost 5 bases to trimming and J lost 7 bases, with 15 bases between them. CDR3 length equals 14 residues. This CDR3 reads CASSKLGRGNEQFF. The CDR3 DNA reads as TGTGCCAGCAGCAAATTAGGCCGCGGGAATGAGCAGTTCTTC.

The chain recombines TRBV15 with TRBJ2-5; TRBD2 matches at 7 bases. The CDR3 consists of 14 residues. Germline CDR1 LNHNV, CDR2 YYDKDF (reference sequence). The ends lost 4 bases at V and 2 bases at J; junction bases unmatched: 4. The CDR3 sequence: CATSKLRGQETQYF. CDR3 bases: TGTGCCACCAGCAAATTGCGGGGGCAAGAGACCCAGTACTTC.

The V and J genes are TRBV2 and TRBJ2-3, with D possibly TRBD2 on 6 matching bases. CDR1 SNHLY and CDR2 FYNNEI come from the germline V gene. Trimming took 8 bases from V and 0 from J, leaving 12 bases between them. This CDR3 has 14 residues. CDR3 loop: CASGWRGSTDTQYF. The DNA for the CDR3 is TGTGCCAGCGGTTGGAGGGGTAGCACAGATACGCAGTATTTT.

Only a few counts were recorded for this clone. This rearrangement joins TRBV4-2 to TRBJ1-1; D ambiguous. Germline CDR1 is LGHNA and CDR2 is YNFKEQ. Trimming took off 0 bases at V and 6 bases at J, with 17 bases between the two ends. This CDR3 is 16 amino acids long. CDR3 sequence reads: CASSQDSSRGGPEAFF. The CDR3 nucleotides are TGTGCCAGCAGCCAAGATAGTTCCCGGGGAGGTCCTGAAGCTTTCTTT.

The V gene is TRBV19, the J gene TRBJ1-2, with 8 bases aligning to TRBD1. This CDR3 spans 15 amino acids. Germline lookup yields CDR1 LNHDA and CDR2 SQIVND (reference sequence). After removal of 4 bases from V and 2 bases from J, the junction contained 6 bases not matched to a gene. The CDR3: CASSRPPGGNYGYTF. CDR3 bases: TGTGCCAGTAGTAGGCCCCCAGGGGGCAACTATGGCTACACCTTC.

The gene calls are TRBV15 and TRBJ2-3; tentatively, D is TRBD1 (5 bases). Per germline, CDR1 LNHNV and CDR2 YYDKDF (reference sequence). The CDR3 has 17 residues. Trimming took off 4 bases at V and 0 bases at J, with 17 bases between the two ends. DNA of the CDR3: TGTGCCACCAGCAAACAGGTACTCCCCTACAGCACAGATACGCAGTATTTT. This translates into CATSKQVLPYSTDTQYF. Complete variable domain (other parts from reference TRBV15 and TRBJ2-3): DAMVIQNPRYQVTQFGKPVTLSCSQTLNHNVMYWYQQKSSQAPKLLFHYYDKDFNNEADTPDNFQSRRPNTSFCFLDIRSPGLGDTAMYLCATSKQVLPYSTDTQYFGPGTRLTVL.

There are a few counts of this clone. V gene TRBV6-5 combines with J gene TRBJ2-1, with D perhaps matching TRBD1 (5 bases). V was pared by 5 bases and J by 5 bases, with 13 bases between. The germline V gene has CDR1 MNHEY and CDR2 SVGAGI. CDR3 length: 14 residues. The CDR3 sequence is CASSLGVMNNEQFF. The CDR3 region has the DNA TGTGCCAGCAGTCTAGGGGTAATGAACAATGAGCAGTTCTTC.

This clone was found a few times. The rearrangement uses TRBV18 and TRBJ1-2; maybe TRBD1 (6 bases). The CDR3 length is 16 residues. Germline CDR1 is KGHSH and CDR2 is LQKENI. The V gene lost 2 bases and the J gene lost 6 bases, with 19 bases spanning the gap. The CDR3 region is CASSPSSGAVMDGYTF. CDR3 coding DNA: TGTGCCAGCTCACCATCCTCAGGGGCCGTGATGGATGGCTACACCTTC.

The rearrangement uses TRBV6-2 or TRBV6-3 and TRBJ2-3; 11 bases fit TRBD2. CDR3 size: 17 residues. Trimming at V came to 0 bases and at J to 5 bases, leaving 7 bases not matched to a gene. Per germline, CDR1 MNHEY and CDR2 SVGEGT. CDR3 sequence reads: CASSYSVSGGARDTQYF. CDR3 DNA sequence: TGTGCCAGCAGTTACTCAGTTAGCGGGGGGGCTCGAGATACGCAGTATTTT.

V is TRBV5-1 and J is TRBJ1-5; 7 nucleotides line up with TRBD1. This CDR3 has 15 residues. The V gene's germline CDR1 is SGHRS and CDR2 YFSETQ. V was clipped by 0 bases and J by 1 base; unmatched bases: 1. The CDR3 sequence: CASSLGQGSNQPQHF. Here the CDR3 DNA reads TGCGCCAGCAGCTTGGGACAGGGCAGCAATCAGCCCCAGCATTTT.

The J gene is TRBJ2-4, the V gene TRBV25-1, with D possibly matching TRBD2 (5 bases). The CDR3 sequence is 14 residues long. CDR1 MGHDK and CDR2 SYGVNS come from the germline V gene. The V gene lost 10 bases and the J gene lost 3 bases, with 16 bases spanning the gap. The CDR3 nucleotides are TGTGCCACTAGCTGGGGAAACGACAAAAACATTCAGTACTTC. This sequence encodes CATSWGNDKNIQYF. The variable domain in full, completed from reference TRBV25-1 and TRBJ2-4, reads EADIYQTPRYLVIGTGKKITLECSQTMGHDKMYWYQQDPGMELHLIHYSYGVNSTEKGDLSSESTVSRIRTEHFPLTLESARPSHTSQYLCATSWGNDKNIQYFGAGTRLSVL.

This chain connects TRBV18 to TRBJ1-5; 11 bases match TRBD1. Germline V CDR1 and CDR2: KGHSH, LQKENI. The junction had 11 bases not matched to a gene; V was cut back by 5 bases and J by 5 bases. There are 17 residues in the CDR3. CDR3: CASSSTRTGGADQPQHF. CDR3 nucleotides: TGTGCCAGCTCATCCACCCGGACAGGGGGCGCGGATCAGCCCCAGCATTTT.

This chain links TRBV24-1 with TRBJ2-3; D remains unclear. The V end was cut by 1 base, the J end by 0 bases, with 10 bases between. In germline, CDR1 is KGHDR, CDR2 SFDVKD. The CDR3 extends over 16 amino acids. In DNA form, the CDR3 reads TGTGCCACCAGTGATTTAGGCGCAGGTAGCACAGATACGCAGTATTTT. Translated, it gives CATSDLGAGSTDTQYF.

This clone was counted once. J is TRBJ1-6 and V is TRBV6-4; no firm D call. Trimming stripped 3 bases from V and 4 bases from J, with 7 bases between. Germline V lookup: CDR1 MRHNA, CDR2 SNTAGT. The CDR3 is made up of 14 amino acids. The CDR3 loop is CASSEDLYNSPLHF. CDR3 nucleotides: TGTGCCAGCAGTGAAGACTTATATAATTCACCCCTCCACTTT.